These 3 T cell receptor beta chains were all obtained from the same sample, sequenced in a study of T-cell memory formation after mild COVID-19. TCRdb recomputed calls from the 5' RACE reads with MiXCR, one row per CDR3 protein. The repertoire consists of about 620,000 distinct CDR3 sequences, with more than 15% occurring once and the leading ten covering about 11%. Material: PBMCs or a T cell subset sorted from them (not recorded which). The receptors shown here come from an adult woman who had mild COVID-19 (a few samples of this study predate the infection). Cell type and time point are not known.

There are a few counts of this clonotype. The chain joins TRBV5-8 to TRBJ1-5, with D unresolved. CDR3 length: 14 amino acids. The germline CDR1 and CDR2 sequences are SGHTS and YDEGEE. The V end was cut by 4 bases, the J end by 7 bases, with 15 bases between. In DNA, the CDR3 is TGTGCCAGCAGCGCAACGAACAGAGTCCAGCCCCAGCATTTT. It is translated as CASSATNRVQPQHF.

This clonotype has only a few counts. This chain joins TRBV7-9 and TRBJ1-4, with unresolved D. CDR3 length: 13 residues. Germline V lookup: CDR1 SEHNR, CDR2 FQNEAQ (reference sequence). V lost 6 bases to trimming and J lost 7 bases, with 12 bases between them. The chain's CDR3 is CASRPRLGEKLFF. Written as DNA, the CDR3 is TGTGCCAGCAGACCTAGGTTAGGTGAAAAACTGTTTTTT.

This clonotype showed up just a few times. The V gene is TRBV5-8, the J gene TRBJ2-1; D ambiguous. Per the germline V gene, CDR1 is SGHTS and CDR2 is YDEGEE. This CDR3 contains 22 residues. The V end was cut by 0 bases, the J end by 4 bases, with 32 bases between. The chain's CDR3 is CASSLEERVPFSQAPTYNEQFF. The CDR3 coding sequence is TGTGCCAGCAGCTTGGAGGAACGGGTGCCATTTTCCCAAGCCCCGACTTACAATGAGCAGTTCTTC.